The 23 T cell receptor beta chains reported below all come from one sample, sequenced in a study of PD-1 blockade in classical Hodgkin lymphoma. Time point indicated: cycle 4 day 1 (C4D1), after less than 7 weeks of nivolumab. Every single patient, without exception, relapsed after autologous stem cell transplantation, and brentuximab vedotin exposure varied. Some clones are missing from TCRdb's copy, which holds only in-frame ones; the method was immunoSEQ multiplex PCR. The table has 75,000 to 100,000 clones, about 93% seen once. The material sequenced was peripheral blood mononuclear cells (PBMCs), taken before the fourth cycle of nivolumab. Receptors originate from a human donor with classical Hodgkin lymphoma.

This rearrangement joins TRBV9 to TRBJ1-1, with a weak D call TRBD1 (6 bases). In germline, CDR1 is SGDLS, CDR2 YYNGEE. The V end was cut by 4 bases, the J end by 0 bases, with 13 bases between. The CDR3 is made up of 15 amino acids. The CDR3 DNA follows: TGTGCCAGCAGCCCTCGGACAGCCTTGAACACTGAAGCTTTCTTT. It encodes CASSPRTALNTEAFF.

This rearrangement joins TRBV5-6 to TRBJ1-1; D gene unclear. Trimming took 0 bases from V and 4 from J, leaving 16 bases between them. The CDR3 extends over 16 amino acids. Per germline, CDR1 SGHDT and CDR2 YYEEEE. The CDR3 DNA sequence: TGTGCCAGCAGCTTGGAGCGTTTCGTCCAGCTCACTGAAGCTTTCTTT. Its protein is CASSLERFVQLTEAFF.

The V call is TRBV19, the J call TRBJ2-7; D remains ambiguous. This CDR3 spans 12 amino acids. Germline loops: CDR1 LNHDA, CDR2 SQIVND (reference sequence). V was trimmed by 4 bases and J by 0 bases, leaving 4 bases between them. The DNA for the CDR3 is TGTGCCAGTAGTACCTACTCCTACGAGCAGTACTTC. This sequence encodes CASSTYSYEQYF.

The chain has TRBV27 and TRBJ2-7; 7 bases agree with TRBD2. After removal of 5 bases from V and 1 base from J, the junction contained 5 bases not matched to a gene. CDR1 is MNHEY and CDR2 is SMNVEV in the germline V gene (reference sequence). The CDR3 contains 14 residues. CDR3 sequence reads: CASSLQAGSYEQYF. The CDR3 DNA reads as TGTGCCAGCAGTCTTCAAGCGGGGTCCTACGAGCAGTACTTC.

The chain employs TRBV28 and TRBJ2-7, with 7 bases lining up with TRBD1. V dropped 0 bases and J dropped 3; count of bases not matched to a gene: 5. The CDR3 contains 15 residues. CDR1 MDHEN and CDR2 SYDVKM come from the germline V gene. Here the CDR3 DNA reads TGTGCCAGCAGTTTATGGGGGACAGTCCGCTACGAGCAGTACTTC. Amino acids: CASSLWGTVRYEQYF.

This chain uses TRBV6-6 with TRBJ2-7; D might be TRBD1 (5 bases). Germline loops: CDR1 MNHNY, CDR2 SVGAGI (reference sequence). The CDR3 is made up of 13 amino acids. Trimming pared 8 bases from V and 2 bases from J, leaving 13 bases between. The CDR3 DNA follows: TGTGCCAGCGCGCCAGGGCCCACCTACGAGCAGTACTTC. As protein: CASAPGPTYEQYF.

The chain couples TRBV27 to TRBJ2-7; 7 bases map to TRBD2. Unmatched junction bases numbered 12, after V lost 6 bases and J lost 4 bases. This CDR3 has 15 residues. Germline values: CDR1 MNHEY, CDR2 SMNVEV (reference sequence). CDR3 DNA sequence: TGTGCCAGCAGCCGTGGGAGCGGGATAGGTTACGAGCAGTACTTC. As protein: CASSRGSGIGYEQYF.

V usage is TRBV5-1 and J usage is TRBJ1-4; the D gene is possibly TRBD1 (5 bases). The CDR3 contains 16 residues. The V and J ends lost 4 bases and 2 bases respectively, with 15 bases between them. Germline assignment: CDR1 SGHRS and CDR2 YFSETQ. CDR3 sequence reads: CASSPGWGTTNEKLFF. The CDR3 DNA is TGCGCCAGCAGCCCTGGCTGGGGGACGACTAATGAAAAACTGTTTTTT.

The chain uses TRBV7-2 and TRBJ2-7; 10 bases are a match to TRBD2. Trimming at V came to 5 bases and at J to 4 bases, leaving 5 bases not matched to a gene. CDR3 length: 14 residues. Germline V gene data show CDR1 as SGHTA and CDR2 as FQGNSA. The CDR3, as DNA: TGTGCCAGCAGCCCTAGCGGGAGAGTATACGAGCAGTACTTC. Translated: CASSPSGRVYEQYF.

The V and J genes are TRBV6-5 and TRBJ1-2; 9 bases line up with TRBD1. With 1 base clipped from V and 8 bases from J, the junction kept 5 bases outside the gene matches. CDR3 length: 14 amino acids. Germline assignment: CDR1 MNHEY and CDR2 SVGAGI. The CDR3: CASSYYNRGQGYTF. The CDR3 DNA reads TGTGCCAGCAGTTACTATAACAGGGGGCAAGGCTACACCTTC.

This chain connects TRBV5-6 to TRBJ1-2, with D perhaps matching TRBD1 (6 bases). This CDR3 spans 15 amino acids. Trimming shortened V by 1 base and J by 4 bases, and 14 bases separated the two germline ends. Per germline, CDR1 SGHDT and CDR2 YYEEEE. The CDR3 loop reads CASSLNPTGIYGYTF. The CDR3 nucleotides are TGTGCCAGCAGCTTGAACCCTACAGGGATCTATGGCTACACCTTC.

The chain couples TRBV4-2 to TRBJ1-4; 7 bases align to TRBD1. The germline V gene has CDR1 LGHNA and CDR2 YNFKEQ. The CDR3 is 16 amino acids. The V gene end was trimmed by 4 bases and the J gene end by 5 bases; junction bases not matched to a gene: 10. The CDR3 region is CASSRKTGTENEKLFF. CDR3 sequence (DNA): TGTGCCAGCAGCCGTAAGACCGGGACAGAGAATGAAAAACTGTTTTTT.

The V gene is TRBV7-3, the J gene TRBJ2-1, with D possibly matching TRBD2 (5 bases). V was cut by 2 bases and J by 5 bases, with 10 bases left in between. Germline-derived CDR1 and CDR2 are SGHTA and FQGTGA. This CDR3 has 14 residues. In DNA, the CDR3 is TGTGCCAGCAGCTTAGCGGGCCCGAACAATGAGCAGTTCTTC. Encoded protein: CASSLAGPNNEQFF.

The V call is TRBV28, the J call TRBJ2-7; perhaps TRBD2 as D (6 bases). Looked up from germline, CDR1 is MDHEN and CDR2 is SYDVKM. The CDR3 contains 16 residues. Trimming left V 5 bases short and J 7 bases short, with 24 bases between. CDR3 sequence (DNA): TGTGCCAGCAGTCTAGAACCGGGAGCCCTAGGGAAGGAGCAGTACTTC. This translates into CASSLEPGALGKEQYF.

This clone was observed once. CDR3 DNA sequence: TGTGCCTGGAGTGTAGCAGGTCGGGACGAGCAGTACTTC. Translating it yields CAWSVAGRDEQYF. The V and J genes are TRBV30 and TRBJ2-7, with D uncertain. V lost 0 bases to trimming and J lost 5 bases, with 11 bases between them. The length of the CDR3 is 13 residues. Per the germline V gene, CDR1 is GTSNPN and CDR2 is SVGIG (reference sequence).

This rearrangement joins TRBV29-1 to TRBJ1-1, with D unresolved. The CDR3 consists of 11 residues. Germline values: CDR1 SQVTM, CDR2 ANQGSEA. V was pared by 5 bases and J by 5 bases, with 9 bases between. CDR3 amino acids: CSVLGWTEAFF. CDR3 DNA: TGCAGCGTTCTGGGGTGGACTGAAGCTTTCTTT.

The chain combines TRBV6-5 with TRBJ1-1; D unresolved. Trimming stripped 2 bases from V and 5 bases from J, with 15 bases between. The germline CDR1 and CDR2 sequences are MNHEY and SVGAGI. The CDR3 is made up of 15 amino acids. CDR3 nucleotides: TGTGCCAGCAGTTACGCGAGGGTTGGGGTTACTGAAGCTTTCTTT. Amino acid sequence: CASSYARVGVTEAFF.

For this clone: Other DNA sequences in this specimen translate into the identical CDR3. The V call is TRBV18, the J call TRBJ2-5; D not certain. CDR1 and CDR2 from the germline V gene are KGHSH and LQKENI. CDR3 length: 11 residues. Between the trimmed V and J ends, which lost 1 base and 5 bases, there was a span of 2 bases. CDR3 sequence (DNA): TGTGCCAGCTCACCACAGGAGACCCAGTACTTC. Its translation: CASSPQETQYF.

The V gene is TRBV10-3, the J gene TRBJ1-2; possibly TRBD1 for D (5 bases). The V gene lost 6 bases and the J gene lost 5 bases, with 19 bases spanning the gap. The V gene's germline CDR1 is ENHRY and CDR2 SYGVKD. The CDR3 extends over 15 amino acids. The CDR3 loop reads CAIRLGEGHRYGYTF. The CDR3 coding sequence is TGTGCCATCAGATTGGGAGAGGGGCATCGGTATGGCTACACCTTC.

The J gene is TRBJ2-5, the V gene TRBV29-1; D may be TRBD2 (5 bases). Trimming cost V 6 bases and J 5 bases, with 13 bases left between them. There are 12 residues in the CDR3. Germline V gene data show CDR1 as SQVTM and CDR2 as ANQGSEA. The CDR3 DNA reads TGCAGCGTGGATACTAGGATGGAGACCCAGTACTTC. Its translation: CSVDTRMETQYF.

The rearrangement uses TRBV6-5 and TRBJ2-7, with 8 bases that match TRBD2. The germline gives CDR1 MNHEY, CDR2 SVGAGI. Trimming cost V 2 bases and J 5 bases; bases outside gene matches: 11. The CDR3 runs to 16 residues. CDR3 DNA: TGTGCCAGCAGTTACGTCGCGGCGGGAGGTTCCCACGAGCAGTACTTC. Its protein product is CASSYVAAGGSHEQYF.

In its sample, this clone was seen once. The CDR3 coding sequence is TGTGCCAGCAGCTTAGGGGGACTAGCGGGAAGCGAGACCCAGTACTTC. This sequence encodes CASSLGGLAGSETQYF. The J gene is TRBJ2-5, the V gene TRBV13, with TRBD2 identical over 13 bases. V was pared by 0 bases and J by 5 bases, with 3 bases of the junction left unmatched. Per germline, CDR1 PRHDT and CDR2 FYEKMQ (reference sequence). There are 16 residues in the CDR3.

The chain couples TRBV28 to TRBJ2-7, with a weak D call TRBD1 (6 bases). V dropped 6 bases and J dropped 3 bases, with 15 bases sitting between them. The CDR3 has 14 amino acids. Germline CDR1 and CDR2: MDHEN and SYDVKM. CDR3 residues: CASSINRANYEQYF. The CDR3 nucleotides read TGTGCCAGCAGCATAAACAGGGCGAACTACGAGCAGTACTTC.